Listed here is a single TCR beta chain. Its cognate antigen is unknown. Tumor tissue was taken before any definitive surgery or chemotherapy was given. The data belong to a study of high-grade serous ovarian cancer treatment subgroups. Study as a whole: Samples averaged approximately 14,000 reads and some 7,500 unique TCR beta rearrangements. Overall study findings and caveats: Bulk tumor TCR sequencing gave no spatial information. TCR relatedness rose with neoantigen level and trended with mutation load.

Using immunoSEQ multiplex PCR, the repertoire was profiled, and TCRdb retains in-frame clones only, with some absent. Here the sample spans 30,000 or so clones, roughly four fifths being singletons. Trimming stripped 0 bases from V and 9 bases from J, with 21 bases between. CDR3 size: 16 residues. CDR1 and CDR2 (germline): GTSNPN, SVGIG (reference sequence). The sample taken for sequencing was tumor tissue. The chain employs TRBV30 and TRBJ2-1; tentative D call: TRBD1 (5 bases). This TCR was sampled from a human donor with high-grade serous ovarian cancer. Here the CDR3 DNA reads TGTGCCTGGAGTGTTTTTCATACGACAGTGGTCGGTGAGCAGTTCTTC. Translated, it gives CAWSVFHTTVVGEQFF. Looking up the rest from reference TRBV30 and TRBJ2-1 gives the full variable domain: SQTIHQWPATLVQPVGSPLSLECTVEGTSNPNLYWYRQAAGRGLQLLFYSVGIGQISSEVPQNLSASRPQDRQFILSSKKLLLSDSGFYLCAWSVFHTTVVGEQFFGPGTRLTVL.